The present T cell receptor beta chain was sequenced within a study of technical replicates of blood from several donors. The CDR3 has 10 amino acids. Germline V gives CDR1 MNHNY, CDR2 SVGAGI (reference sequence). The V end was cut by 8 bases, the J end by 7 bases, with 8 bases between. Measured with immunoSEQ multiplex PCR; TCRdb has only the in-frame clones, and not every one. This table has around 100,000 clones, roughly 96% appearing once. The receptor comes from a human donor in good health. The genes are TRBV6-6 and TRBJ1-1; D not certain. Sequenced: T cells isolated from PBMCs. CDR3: CASGPGEAFF. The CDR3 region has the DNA TGTGCCAGCGGCCCGGGTGAAGCTTTCTTT.